The subject of this entry is one T cell receptor (beta chain). The sample comes from a study of T cell changes during pregnancy in multiple sclerosis. Germline V lookup: CDR1 LNHNV, CDR2 YYDKDF (reference sequence). J lost 7 bases, V lost 2 bases, and 3 bases had no gene match. CDR3 length: 15 amino acids. TCRdb's copy holds only in-frame clones and misses some; the assay was immunoSEQ multiplex PCR. Here the sample spans 73,000 or so clones, less than 95% being singletons. The chain has TRBV15 and TRBJ1-6; 9 bases align to TRBD1. The TCR sequence derives from a female donor with multiple sclerosis, enrolled in a pregnancy study. The sample here was peripheral blood, taken in the second trimester of pregnancy. CDR3 nucleotide sequence: TGTGCCACCAGCAGACTCGGACAGGGGAATTCACCCCTCCACTTT. Residues: CATSRLGQGNSPLHF. Supplemented by reference TRBV15 and TRBJ1-6, the full variable domain reads DAMVIQNPRYQVTQFGKPVTLSCSQTLNHNVMYWYQQKSSQAPKLLFHYYDKDFNNEADTPDNFQSRRPNTSFCFLDIRSPGLGDTAMYLCATSRLGQGNSPLHFGNGTRLTVT.